This T cell receptor beta chain was sequenced in a study of blood T cell repertoires in COVID-19. Study as a whole: The samples span acute and convalescent COVID-19 from the United States, Italy and Spain.

The ends lost 8 bases at V and 0 bases at J; junction bases unmatched: 14. Germline CDR1 MNHEY, CDR2 SMNVEV (reference sequence). The CDR3 covers 17 residues. Data came from immunoSEQ multiplex PCR; TCRdb stores just in-frame clones and leaves some out. The data show 63,000 or so clones, 86% seen once. The V and J genes are TRBV27 and TRBJ2-7; 9 bases line up with TRBD1. The sequence derives from a man aged 65-85 years with active COVID-19. The specimen sequenced was peripheral blood. CDR3 nucleotide sequence: TGTGCCAGCGTACCCCGGGGGACAGGGCTGTCCTCCTACGAGCAGTACTTC. This codes for CASVPRGTGLSSYEQYF.